This T cell receptor (beta chain) came from a study of multiple sclerosis patients with progressive multifocal leukoencephalopathy. This sample's time point: more than five months of natalizumab therapy. Germline assignment: CDR1 MNHEY and CDR2 SMNVEV (reference sequence). The CDR3 contains 15 residues. Deletions cut 8 bases from V and 0 bases from J, with 17 bases between. Generated by immunoSEQ multiplex PCR, the TCRdb table keeps only in-frame clones and is missing some. The sample lists 29,000 or so clones, 89% occurring once. The sample here was PBMCs, taken from a patient treated with natalizumab. The origin of this receptor is a human donor with multiple sclerosis. This chain connects TRBV27 to TRBJ2-7, with D perhaps assigned TRBD1 or TRBD2 (5 bases each). CDR3 DNA: TGTGCCAGCGGAACCAACAGGAGGAGCTCCTACGAGCAGTACTTC. It translates to CASGTNRRSSYEQYF.